This entry lists 5 T cell receptor beta chains sequenced from one sample in a study of human T cells and chemical hapten exposure. Time point noted: pre-sensitization, week 0. Stated treatment: therapeutic diphenylcyclopropenone sensitization with weekly scalp DPC. MiXCR was run by TCRdb on the RACE reads, yielding one entry per CDR3 protein. The repertoire holds roughly 81,000 distinct CDR3 sequences, with around 7.9% as singletons. The starting material was whole blood, obtained in connection with sensitization to the hapten diphenylcyclopropenone (DPC). Receptor source: a man aged 40-50 years with alopecia areata. Some clones in this sample may be carry-over from other donors' samples.

This clonotype was counted a few times. The chain uses TRBV4-2 and TRBJ2-7; 12 bases match TRBD1. CDR1 is LGHNA, CDR2 YNFKEQ, per germline. The CDR3 sequence is 13 residues long. V gave up 6 bases and J gave up 6 bases; unmatched junction bases: 3. In DNA form, the CDR3 reads TGTGCCAGCAGGGGGGGACAGGGGGCCGAGCAGTACTTC. Amino acid sequence: CASRGGQGAEQYF.

In its sample, this clonotype was seen many times. The gene calls are TRBV29-1 and TRBJ2-2; 9 bases line up with TRBD1. The germline V gene has CDR1 SQVTM and CDR2 ANQGSEA. The CDR3 has 15 amino acids. With 4 bases clipped from V and 6 bases from J, the junction kept 9 bases outside the gene matches. This CDR3 is CSVGPGTGYSGELFF. The CDR3 coding sequence is TGCAGCGTTGGGCCCGGGACAGGGTACTCCGGGGAGCTGTTTTTT.

This chain connects TRBV7-2 to TRBJ1-1; TRBD1 matches at 11 bases. V shed 3 bases, J shed 1 base, and the junction held 10 bases outside the gene matches. The CDR3 length is 18 residues. Germline CDR1 and CDR2: SGHTA and FQGNSA. The DNA of the CDR3 is TGTGCCAGCAGCTTGACCACTGGACAGGGGGCCACGAACACTGAAGCTTTCTTT. Protein: CASSLTTGQGATNTEAFF. The full variable domain, its missing parts supplied by reference TRBV7-2 and TRBJ1-1, is GAGVSQSPSNKVTEKGKDVELRCDPISGHTALYWYRQSLGQGLEFLIYFQGNSAPDKSGLPSDRFSAERTGGSVSTLTIQRTQQEDSAVYLCASSLTTGQGATNTEAFFGQGTRLTVV.

The chain is built from TRBV19 and TRBJ2-1; a weak D match, TRBD1 (6 bases). Germline values: CDR1 LNHDA, CDR2 SQIVND (reference sequence). Trimming removed 1 base from V and 12 bases from J, with 7 bases in between. CDR3 length: 11 residues. The CDR3 region is CASSIVGGQFF. CDR3 nucleotides: TGTGCCAGTAGTATAGTAGGGGGGCAGTTCTTC.

There are a few counts of this clonotype. In DNA, the CDR3 is TGCAGCGTTTACGACATTAACTATGGCTACACCTTC. Residues: CSVYDINYGYTF. This chain joins TRBV29-1 and TRBJ1-2, with D unresolved. Trimming removed 5 bases at V and 1 base at J, with 8 bases between. CDR3 size: 12 residues. The germline V gene has CDR1 SQVTM and CDR2 ANQGSEA.